This T cell receptor beta chain was documented in a study of identical twins. Trimming took 1 base from V and 7 from J; bases not matched to a gene: 9. CDR1 and CDR2 (germline): SGHVS, FQNEAQ. The CDR3 has 16 amino acids. TCRdb recomputed calls from the 5' RACE reads with MiXCR, one row per CDR3 protein. In the table there are hundreds of thousands of distinct CDR3 sequences, approximately 24% of which are singletons. Separately, the same data were catalogued under a study of T cells expressing NK-cell markers.

Sample: CD4+ T cells sorted from blood. The J gene is TRBJ2-3, the V gene TRBV7-8, with 9 bases lining up with TRBD1. This TCR came from a woman younger than 30 in good health. CDR3 DNA sequence: TGTGCCAGCAGCTTAGAGGGGACAGGGTCCCTTAATACGCAGTATTTT. This gives the protein CASSLEGTGSLNTQYF.